Listed below are T cell receptor beta chains from one sample, sequenced in a study of shared clonotypes between healthy human individuals. Assay: immunoSEQ multiplex PCR; the TCRdb copy retains only in-frame clones and omits some. The profile shows under 600,000 clones, roughly 98% of them singletons. The sequenced sample consisted of naive CD8+ T cells sorted from blood. These receptors came from a man younger than 45 in good health. Each CDR3 is given with its conserved first and last residue. D genes are given only for firm matches. Clone size, where shown, is once, few, many, or a class for clones that have expanded.

>-|-|TRBJ2-1|TRBV9
CASSVGSQGKYNEQFF
TGTGCCAGCAGCGTAGGTTCGCAGGGGAAATACAATGAGCAGTTCTTC
>-|few|TRBJ2-7|TRBV27
CASSRSGRTNEQYF
TGTGCCAGCAGTAGGTCTGGCAGAACAAACGAGCAGTACTTC
>-|-|TRBJ2-4|TRBV7-2
CASSQDGKNIQYF
TGTGCCAGCAGTCAGGATGGGAAAAACATTCAGTACTTC
>-|-|TRBJ2-2|TRBV16
CASSLGTGELFF
TGTGCCAGCAGTCTCGGCACCGGGGAGCTGTTTTTT
>TRBD2|-|TRBJ2-1|TRBV9
CASSGGTSGNWDEQFF
TGTGCCAGCAGCGGCGGGACTAGCGGGAATTGGGATGAGCAGTTCTTC
>-|-|TRBJ1-5|TRBV13
CASRLGQGNQPQHF
TGTGCCAGCAGATTGGGCCAGGGCAATCAGCCCCAGCATTTT
>-|-|TRBJ2-7|TRBV6-6
CASSYSEPAYEQYF
TGTGCCAGCAGTTACTCAGAGCCCGCCTACGAGCAGTACTTC
>-|-|TRBJ2-3|TRBV4-1
CASAGADTQYF
TGCGCCAGCGCAGGGGCAGATACGCAGTATTTT
>-|-|TRBJ2-2|TRBV15
CATSFWDKHNTGELFF
TGTGCCACCAGCTTTTGGGATAAACATAACACCGGGGAGCTGTTTTTT
>-|-|TRBJ2-2|TRBV29-1
CSVVIQGNGELFF
TGCAGCGTTGTTATCCAGGGGAACGGGGAGCTGTTTTTT
>TRBD2|-|TRBJ2-7|TRBV4-1
CASSQGSGGGYEQYF
TGCGCCAGCAGCCAAGGTTCGGGAGGGGGGTACGAGCAGTACTTC